This T cell receptor (beta chain) was retrieved from a study of blood T cell repertoires in COVID-19. Repertoires were generated with immunoSEQ multiplex PCR, while TCRdb's copy carries only in-frame clones and drops some. The sample holds about 200,000 clones, about 85% seen once. The sample holds one count of this clone. This clonotype was obtained from an elderly woman with acute or convalescent COVID-19. Sequencing input: peripheral blood.

In DNA form, the CDR3 reads TGTGCCAGCAGTCCACCTAGGCCGGGTACTGAAGCTTTCTTT. As protein: CASSPPRPGTEAFF. The chain couples TRBV6-5 to TRBJ1-1; D remains ambiguous. CDR3 size: 14 residues. CDR1 and CDR2 from the germline V gene are MNHEY and SVGAGI. Trimming removed 5 bases at V and 5 bases at J, with 15 bases between.